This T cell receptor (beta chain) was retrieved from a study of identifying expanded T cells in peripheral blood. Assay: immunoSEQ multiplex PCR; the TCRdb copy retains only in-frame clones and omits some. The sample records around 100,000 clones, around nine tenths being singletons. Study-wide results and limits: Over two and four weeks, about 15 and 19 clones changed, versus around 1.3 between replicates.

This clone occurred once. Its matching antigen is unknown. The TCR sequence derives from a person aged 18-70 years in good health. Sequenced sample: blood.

CDR3 coding DNA: TGCGCCAGCAGTGGAGGTCCGAACACCGGGGAGCTGTTTTTT. Its translation: CASSGGPNTGELFF. This sequence joins TRBV10-2 and TRBJ2-2; unclear D gene. Deletions cut 4 bases from V and 0 bases from J, with 6 bases between. Germline values: CDR1 WSHSY, CDR2 SAAADI. The CDR3 covers 14 residues.